This TCR beta chain was captured by sequencing in a study of Ad26.COV2.S vaccination and SARS-CoV-2 variants. Background on the study: The donor participated in the COV1001 trial, in its Ad26.COV2.S arm. The authors gave Ad26.COV2.S intramuscularly, either once or twice 56 days apart. General study results and limits: Greater spike-specific TCR breadth was seen in vaccine recipients than in placebo recipients.

Germline CDR1 reads GTSNPN; CDR2 reads SVGIG (reference sequence). Trimming cost V 5 bases and J 5 bases; bases outside gene matches: 7. This CDR3 has 13 residues. Assay used: immunoSEQ multiplex PCR; TCRdb lists only in-frame clones, some missing. The sample carries approximately 420,000 clones, around 89% recorded once. Treatment meaning: roughly 19 received Ad26.COV2.S at low or high dose, single or two shots; about 5 received placebo; per-sample allocation not given. At day 63 after the first vaccine or placebo injection, samples were drawn. Turning to this clone: Antigen unknown.

The rearrangement uses TRBV30 and TRBJ2-5; the match to TRBD1 covers 8 bases. The input for sequencing was peripheral blood, taken in a trial of Ad26.COV2.S vaccine versus placebo. This TCR was recovered from a person aged 18-65 years who received the Ad26.COV2.S COVID-19 vaccine or a placebo. CDR3: CAWSSGGFETQYF. In nucleotides, the CDR3 is TGTGCCTGGTCCTCAGGGGGCTTTGAGACCCAGTACTTC.